The 20 T cell receptor beta chains below all came from one sample that was sequenced in a study of chemoradiotherapy in HPV16-positive cancers. TCRdb keeps only in-frame clones here, not all; method: immunoSEQ multiplex PCR. The sample holds tens of thousands of clones, about 87% seen once. The sample here was blood, taken from a patient who underwent chemoradiotherapy. These receptors were obtained from a human donor with HPV-associated anogenital cancer.

This clone has only a few counts. The chain carries TRBV28 and TRBJ1-1; D not resolved. This CDR3 contains 14 residues. Trimming took 4 bases from V and 5 from J, leaving 14 bases between them. The germline V gene has CDR1 MDHEN and CDR2 SYDVKM. The CDR3 reads CASSSPPGETEAFF. In nucleotides, the CDR3 is TGTGCCAGCAGTTCACCTCCCGGGGAAACTGAAGCTTTCTTT. The full variable domain, its missing parts supplied by reference TRBV28 and TRBJ1-1, is DVKVTQSSRYLVKRTGEKVFLECVQDMDHENMFWYRQDPGLGLRLIYFSYDVKMKEKGDIPEGYSVSREKKERFSLILESASTNQTSMYLCASSSPPGETEAFFGQGTRLTVV.

The gene calls are TRBV5-1 and TRBJ2-7; tentatively, D is TRBD1 (6 bases). With 4 bases removed from V and 1 base from J, the gap between germline ends came to 9 bases. Germline V gives CDR1 SGHRS, CDR2 YFSETQ. This CDR3 is 13 amino acids long. The CDR3 sequence: CASSRGQSYEQYF. The DNA of the CDR3 is TGCGCCAGCAGCCGAGGACAGTCCTACGAGCAGTACTTC. The complete variable domain, with remaining parts taken from reference TRBV5-1 and TRBJ2-7, reads KAGVTQTPRYLIKTRGQQVTLSCSPISGHRSVSWYQQTPGQGLQFLFEYFSETQRNKGNFPGRFSGRQFSNSRSEMNVSTLELGDSALYLCASSRGQSYEQYFGPGTRLTVT.

This chain uses TRBV2 with TRBJ1-3, with a tentative D call TRBD1 (5 bases). Germline assignment: CDR1 SNHLY and CDR2 FYNNEI. The germline V and J ends were trimmed by 1 base and 2 bases, with 9 bases remaining between them. The CDR3 loop spans 15 amino acids. The CDR3 bases are TGTGCCAGCAGTGAAGGGCAAGGGGCTGGAAACACCATATATTTT. Translation gives CASSEGQGAGNTIYF.

The CDR3 loop reads CASSLTYEQYF. In nucleotides, the CDR3 is TGTGCCAGCAGCCTGACCTACGAGCAGTACTTC. The chain carries TRBV7-2 and TRBJ2-7; D gene unclear. CDR1 is SGHTA, CDR2 FQGNSA, per germline. V lost 5 bases and J lost 2, with 4 bases in between. The CDR3 has 11 amino acids.

The genes are TRBV15 and TRBJ1-6; 10 bases match TRBD1. Germline values: CDR1 LNHNV, CDR2 YYDKDF (reference sequence). Unmatched junction bases numbered 3, after V lost 0 bases and J lost 7 bases. The CDR3 sequence is 16 residues long. The CDR3 DNA is TGTGCCACCAGCAGAGATGCGGGACAGGGGAATTCACCCCTCCACTTT. Protein sequence: CATSRDAGQGNSPLHF.

The genes are TRBV27 and TRBJ1-2; D unresolved. The CDR3 runs 13 residues. Trimming removed 3 bases from V and 2 bases from J, with 7 bases in between. The V gene's germline CDR1 is MNHEY and CDR2 SMNVEV (reference sequence). Written as DNA, the CDR3 is TGTGCCAGCAGTTTTGGTGCGAACTATGGCTACACCTTC. This translates into CASSFGANYGYTF.

This clone came up a few times. The chain is built from TRBV2 and TRBJ1-5; maybe TRBD1 (5 bases). The germline V gene has CDR1 SNHLY and CDR2 FYNNEI. The V and J ends lost 5 bases and 4 bases respectively, with 15 bases between them. This CDR3 has 15 amino acids. The DNA for the CDR3 is TGTGCCAGCAGTTCAGGACACCTCGTTAATCAGCCCCAGCATTTT. Residues: CASSSGHLVNQPQHF.

The rearrangement joins TRBV7-2 to TRBJ1-2; the D is unclear. The V end lost 1 base, the J end lost 3 bases, and 12 bases lay between the germline ends. The germline V gene encodes CDR1 SGHTA and CDR2 FQGNSA. The CDR3 runs to 15 residues. As DNA, the CDR3 is TGTGCCAGCAGCTTAGTAAGTCTCGGTGACTATGGCTACACCTTC. Amino acid sequence: CASSLVSLGDYGYTF.

This clone was seen only once. This chain joins TRBV5-1 and TRBJ2-1; unclear D gene. Germline values: CDR1 SGHRS, CDR2 YFSETQ. The CDR3 covers 18 residues. With 1 base removed from V and 0 bases from J, the gap between germline ends came to 17 bases. Here the CDR3 DNA reads TGCGCCAGCAGCTTGATAGCCCTTGGGATAAGCTCCTACAATGAGCAGTTCTTC. Translated, it gives CASSLIALGISSYNEQFF. Full variable domain (rest looked up from reference TRBV5-1 and TRBJ2-1): KAGVTQTPRYLIKTRGQQVTLSCSPISGHRSVSWYQQTPGQGLQFLFEYFSETQRNKGNFPGRFSGRQFSNSRSEMNVSTLELGDSALYLCASSLIALGISSYNEQFFGPGTRLTVL.

The chain couples TRBV7-2 to TRBJ2-5, with D possibly matching TRBD1 (6 bases). The V gene's germline CDR1 is SGHTA and CDR2 FQGNSA. This CDR3 has 16 amino acids. The V gene lost 1 base and the J gene lost 1 base, with 13 bases spanning the gap. The CDR3 bases are TGTGCCAGCAGCTTAGGGTCCGGACAGATCCAAGAGACCCAGTACTTC. Amino acids: CASSLGSGQIQETQYF.

V and J are TRBV6-1 and TRBJ1-2; TRBD1 is a possible D gene (6 bases). The germline V and J ends were trimmed by 5 bases and 5 bases, with 15 bases remaining between them. The CDR3 extends over 14 amino acids. In germline, CDR1 is MNHNS, CDR2 SASEGT. CDR3 protein: CASSSGGPVYGYTF. As DNA, the CDR3 is TGTGCCAGCAGTTCCGGGGGGCCGGTTTATGGCTACACCTTC.

In DNA, the CDR3 is TGTGCCAGCAGCCCTAACCCAAGTCAGCCCCAGCATTTT. This sequence encodes CASSPNPSQPQHF. The chain links TRBV7-2 to TRBJ1-5; no definite D call. Germline CDR1 is SGHTA and CDR2 is FQGNSA. V shed 5 bases and J shed 6 bases, with 11 bases lying between them. The CDR3 runs to 13 residues.

V gene TRBV18 combines with J gene TRBJ1-2; D unclear. The CDR3 covers 13 residues. V dropped 4 bases and J dropped 8 bases, with 14 bases sitting between them. CDR1 and CDR2 from the germline V gene are KGHSH and LQKENI. The CDR3 DNA follows: TGTGCCAGCTCACAAAAACAGCTGGAAGGCTACACCTTC. Amino acid sequence: CASSQKQLEGYTF.

The J gene is TRBJ2-3, the V gene TRBV7-2; D gene unclear. This CDR3 is 14 amino acids long. Trimming pared 3 bases from V and 3 bases from J, leaving 10 bases between. Germline V gene sequence: CDR1 SGHTA, CDR2 FQGNSA. CDR3 loop: CASSFSRGTDTQYF. The CDR3 region has the DNA TGTGCCAGCAGCTTTAGTAGAGGAACAGATACGCAGTATTTT.

The CDR3: CASSPSTGSGNTIYF. The CDR3, as DNA: TGTGCCAGCAGTCCATCGACAGGCTCTGGAAACACCATATATTTT. This sequence joins TRBV6-6 and TRBJ1-3; D is possibly TRBD1 (6 bases). CDR1 is MNHNY and CDR2 is SVGAGI in the germline V gene (reference sequence). V lost 5 bases, J lost 0 bases, and 11 bases lay in between. The CDR3 is made up of 15 amino acids.

The V and J genes are TRBV15 and TRBJ2-7; a weak D match, TRBD2 (5 bases). Trimming pared 4 bases from V and 9 bases from J, leaving 7 bases between. The V gene's germline CDR1 is LNHNV and CDR2 YYDKDF (reference sequence). The length of the CDR3 is 10 residues. CDR3 DNA sequence: TGTGCCACCAGCAAAGGAGGGCAGTACTTC. Amino acids: CATSKGGQYF.

This rearrangement joins TRBV27 to TRBJ1-2; 7 nucleotides match TRBD1. Germline CDR1 and CDR2: MNHEY and SMNVEV (reference sequence). This CDR3 is built from 13 residues. V was clipped by 5 bases and J by 0 bases; unmatched bases: 0. CDR3 amino acids: CASSGTANYGYTF. The CDR3 DNA follows: TGTGCCAGCAGTGGGACAGCTAACTATGGCTACACCTTC.

This chain joins TRBV13 and TRBJ2-7; no clear D gene. From germline, CDR1 is PRHDT and CDR2 FYEKMQ (reference sequence). The CDR3 extends over 14 amino acids. The germline V and J ends were trimmed by 3 bases and 5 bases, with 14 bases remaining between them. CDR3: CASSLEGNSNEQYF. CDR3 DNA sequence: TGTGCCAGCAGCTTGGAAGGAAATAGTAACGAGCAGTACTTC. The full variable domain, in which reference TRBV13 and TRBJ2-7 provide the parts outside the CDR3, is AAGVIQSPRHLIKEKRETATLKCYPIPRHDTVYWYQQGPGQDPQFLISFYEKMQSDKGSIPDRFSAQQFSDYHSELNMSSLELGDSALYFCASSLEGNSNEQYFGPGTRLTVT.

The chain joins TRBV10-2 to TRBJ1-1; D call uncertain. This CDR3 comprises 12 residues. Trimming shortened V by 2 bases and J by 8 bases, and 9 bases separated the two germline ends. CDR1 and CDR2 (germline): WSHSY, SAAADI. CDR3 bases: TGCGCCAGCAGTGAGGCCGGGCGCGAAGCTTTCTTT. This gives the protein CASSEAGREAFF.

The rearrangement joins TRBV27 to TRBJ1-1; D is ambiguous. CDR3 length: 13 amino acids. V shed 7 bases and J shed 0 bases, with 9 bases lying between them. The germline V gene has CDR1 MNHEY and CDR2 SMNVEV (reference sequence). The CDR3 protein is CASTNQMNTEAFF. In DNA form, the CDR3 reads TGTGCCAGCACAAACCAAATGAACACTGAAGCTTTCTTT.